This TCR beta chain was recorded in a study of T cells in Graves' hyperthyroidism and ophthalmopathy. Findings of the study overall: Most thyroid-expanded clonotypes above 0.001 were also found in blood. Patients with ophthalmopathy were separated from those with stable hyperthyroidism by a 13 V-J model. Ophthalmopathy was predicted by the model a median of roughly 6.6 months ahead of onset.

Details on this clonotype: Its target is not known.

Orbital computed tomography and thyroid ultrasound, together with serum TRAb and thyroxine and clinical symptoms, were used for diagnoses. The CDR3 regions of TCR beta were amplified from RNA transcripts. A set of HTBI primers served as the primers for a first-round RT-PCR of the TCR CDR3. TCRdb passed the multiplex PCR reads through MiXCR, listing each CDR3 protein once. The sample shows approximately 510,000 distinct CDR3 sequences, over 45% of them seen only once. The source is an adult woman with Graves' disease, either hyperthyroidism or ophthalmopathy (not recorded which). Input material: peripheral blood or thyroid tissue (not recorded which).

The CDR3 here is CASGGRGTNEKLFF. DNA for the CDR3: TGTGCCAGCGGGGGCAGGGGGACTAATGAAAAACTGTTTTTT. The rearrangement links TRBV6-4 to TRBJ1-4; 7 nucleotides line up with TRBD1. Germline V gene data show CDR1 as MRHNA and CDR2 as SNTAGT. Trimming cost V 8 bases and J 2 bases; bases outside gene matches: 5. The CDR3 has 14 amino acids.